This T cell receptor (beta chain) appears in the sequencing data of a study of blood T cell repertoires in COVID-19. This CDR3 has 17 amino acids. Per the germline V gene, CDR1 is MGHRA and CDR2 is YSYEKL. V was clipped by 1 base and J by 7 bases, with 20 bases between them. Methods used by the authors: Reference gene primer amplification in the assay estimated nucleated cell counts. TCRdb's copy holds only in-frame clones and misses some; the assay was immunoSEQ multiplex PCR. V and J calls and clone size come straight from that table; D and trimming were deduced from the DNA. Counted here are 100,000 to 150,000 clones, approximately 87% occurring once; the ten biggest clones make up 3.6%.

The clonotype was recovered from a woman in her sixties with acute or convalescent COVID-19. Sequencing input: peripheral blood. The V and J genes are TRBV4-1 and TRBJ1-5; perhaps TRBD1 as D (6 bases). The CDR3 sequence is CASSQVGRGAPRQPQHF. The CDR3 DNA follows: TGCGCCAGCAGCCAAGTAGGACGGGGGGCGCCCCGCCAGCCCCAGCATTTT.